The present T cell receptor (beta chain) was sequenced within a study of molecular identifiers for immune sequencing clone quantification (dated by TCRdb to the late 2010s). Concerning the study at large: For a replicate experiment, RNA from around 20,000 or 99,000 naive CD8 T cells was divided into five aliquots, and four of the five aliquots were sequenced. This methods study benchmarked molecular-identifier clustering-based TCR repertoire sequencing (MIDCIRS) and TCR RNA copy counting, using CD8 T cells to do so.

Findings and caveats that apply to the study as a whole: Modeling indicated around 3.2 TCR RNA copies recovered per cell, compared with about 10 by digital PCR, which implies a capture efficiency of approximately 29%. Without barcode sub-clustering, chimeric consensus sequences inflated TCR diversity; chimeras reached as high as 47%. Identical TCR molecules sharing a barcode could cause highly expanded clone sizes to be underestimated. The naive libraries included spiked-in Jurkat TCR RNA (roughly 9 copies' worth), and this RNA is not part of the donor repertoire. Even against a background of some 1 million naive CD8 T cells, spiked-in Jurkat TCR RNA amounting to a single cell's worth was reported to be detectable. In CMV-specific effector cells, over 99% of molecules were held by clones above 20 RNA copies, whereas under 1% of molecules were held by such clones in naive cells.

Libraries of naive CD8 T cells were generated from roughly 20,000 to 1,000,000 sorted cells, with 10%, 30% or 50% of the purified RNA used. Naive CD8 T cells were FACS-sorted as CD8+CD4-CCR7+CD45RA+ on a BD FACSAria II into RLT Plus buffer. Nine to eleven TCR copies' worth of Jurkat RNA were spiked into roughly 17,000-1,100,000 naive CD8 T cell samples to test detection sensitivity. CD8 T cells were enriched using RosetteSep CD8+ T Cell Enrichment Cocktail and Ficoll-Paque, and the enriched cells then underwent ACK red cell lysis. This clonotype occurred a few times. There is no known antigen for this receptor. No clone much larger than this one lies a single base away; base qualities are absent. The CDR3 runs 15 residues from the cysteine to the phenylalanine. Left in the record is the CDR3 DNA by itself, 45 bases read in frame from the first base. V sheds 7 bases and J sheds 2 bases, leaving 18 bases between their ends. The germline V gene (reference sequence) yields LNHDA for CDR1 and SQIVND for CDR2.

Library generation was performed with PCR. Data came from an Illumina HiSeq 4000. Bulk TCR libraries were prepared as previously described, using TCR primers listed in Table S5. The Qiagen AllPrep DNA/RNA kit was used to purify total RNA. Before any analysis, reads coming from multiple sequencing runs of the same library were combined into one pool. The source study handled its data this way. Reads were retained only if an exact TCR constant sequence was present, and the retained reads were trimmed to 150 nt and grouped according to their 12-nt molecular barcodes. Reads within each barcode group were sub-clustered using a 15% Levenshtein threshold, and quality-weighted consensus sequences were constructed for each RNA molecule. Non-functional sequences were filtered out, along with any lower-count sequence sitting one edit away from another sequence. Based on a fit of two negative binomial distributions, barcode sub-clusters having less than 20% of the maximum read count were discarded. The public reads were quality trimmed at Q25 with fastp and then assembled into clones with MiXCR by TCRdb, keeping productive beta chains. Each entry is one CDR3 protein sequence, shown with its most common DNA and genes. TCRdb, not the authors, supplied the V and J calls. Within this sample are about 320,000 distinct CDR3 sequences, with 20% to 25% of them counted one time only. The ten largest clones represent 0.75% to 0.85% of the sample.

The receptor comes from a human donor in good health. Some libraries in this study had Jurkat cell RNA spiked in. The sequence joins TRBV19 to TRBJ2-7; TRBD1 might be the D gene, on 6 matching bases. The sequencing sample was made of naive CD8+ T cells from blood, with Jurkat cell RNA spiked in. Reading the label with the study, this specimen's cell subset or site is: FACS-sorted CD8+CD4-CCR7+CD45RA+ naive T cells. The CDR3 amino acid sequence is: CASTPGTRGTYEQYF. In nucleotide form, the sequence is TGTGCCAGTACCCCCGGGACACGGGGAACCTACGAGCAGTACTTC.